The clone carrying this TCR beta chain was seen only a few times. V was clipped by 3 bases and J by 8 bases; unmatched bases: 14. The CDR3 is 16 amino acids. Germline lookup yields CDR1 SGDLS and CDR2 YYNGEE. During its preparation, the TCRbeta library received unique molecular identifiers. TCRdb independently ran MiXCR on the PCR reads; one entry per CDR3 protein. The sample has 300,000 or so distinct CDR3 sequences, more than 8% seen once; the top ten hold roughly a tenth. This sample is part of a study of T-cell reconstitution after alpha-beta-depleted transplantation in children. The specimen comprised PBMCs from the stem cell graft donor, sampled from the stem cell graft. This receptor was obtained from a human donor who donated a stem cell graft to a child with SCID. The V and J genes are TRBV9 and TRBJ1-2, with TRBD1 matching 9 bases. DNA for the CDR3: TGTGCCAGCAGCGCCCGACGACAGACAGGGGGAGAGGGCTACACCTTC. This encodes CASSARRQTGGEGYTF. The variable domain in full, with the rest retrieved from reference TRBV9 and TRBJ1-2, is DSGVTQTPKHLITATGQRVTLRCSPRSGDLSVYWYQQSLDQGLQFLIQYYNGEERAKGNILERFSAQQFPDLHSELNLSSLELGDSALYFCASSARRQTGGEGYTFGSGTRLTVV.